This T cell receptor beta chain is from a study of blood T cell repertoires in COVID-19. About the study: There were acute and convalescent COVID-19 samples, and they came from the United States, Italy and Spain.

This CDR3 is 17 amino acids long. Germline V lookup: CDR1 LGHDT, CDR2 YNNKEL (reference sequence). Between the trimmed V and J ends, which lost 0 bases and 2 bases, there was a span of 16 bases. The assay was immunoSEQ multiplex PCR, and TCRdb's table has in-frame clones only and misses some. The repertoire has about 130,000 clones, almost 80% of them found once; the top ten carry approximately 11%. What was sequenced was peripheral blood. The chain links TRBV3-1 (or the pseudogene TRBV3-2) to TRBJ1-1; D is perhaps TRBD1 (6 bases). This TCR was sampled from a man aged 60-69 years who had recovered from COVID-19. The CDR3: CASSQEKQGISNTEAFF. The CDR3 DNA follows: TGTGCCAGCAGCCAAGAAAAACAGGGCATCAGCAACACTGAAGCTTTCTTT.